This TCR beta chain comes out of a study of cytomegalovirus exposure and HLA in healthy donors. General study findings and limits: Most sequenced TCRs were rare (though some public TCRs occurred in many donors). The tendency of first-cohort TCR clusters to co-occur in the 95 to 150 validation repertoires was the finding of a later analysis.

CDR1 SGHDN and CDR2 FVKESK come from the germline V gene. Trimming took 0 bases from V and 7 from J; bases not matched to a gene: 12. The CDR3 has 17 residues. Assay: immunoSEQ multiplex PCR; the TCRdb copy retains only in-frame clones and omits some. This sample carries about 180,000 clones, about 89% of them seen once, and the ten largest clones take approximately 2.6%. Regarding this clone: Its target is unknown.

The donors were part of the validation cohort, which consisted of more than 90 subjects and was separate from the first cohort of several hundred subjects. Sequenced material: PBMCs. The sequence derives from a man between 18 and 35 years old in good health and CMV-seropositive. The rearrangement links TRBV14 to TRBJ2-7; 10 nucleotides line up with TRBD2. The CDR3, as DNA: TGTGCCAGCAGCCAAGAAGCTAGCGGGAGCTTCCCGTGGGAGCAGTACTTC. It specifies CASSQEASGSFPWEQYF.